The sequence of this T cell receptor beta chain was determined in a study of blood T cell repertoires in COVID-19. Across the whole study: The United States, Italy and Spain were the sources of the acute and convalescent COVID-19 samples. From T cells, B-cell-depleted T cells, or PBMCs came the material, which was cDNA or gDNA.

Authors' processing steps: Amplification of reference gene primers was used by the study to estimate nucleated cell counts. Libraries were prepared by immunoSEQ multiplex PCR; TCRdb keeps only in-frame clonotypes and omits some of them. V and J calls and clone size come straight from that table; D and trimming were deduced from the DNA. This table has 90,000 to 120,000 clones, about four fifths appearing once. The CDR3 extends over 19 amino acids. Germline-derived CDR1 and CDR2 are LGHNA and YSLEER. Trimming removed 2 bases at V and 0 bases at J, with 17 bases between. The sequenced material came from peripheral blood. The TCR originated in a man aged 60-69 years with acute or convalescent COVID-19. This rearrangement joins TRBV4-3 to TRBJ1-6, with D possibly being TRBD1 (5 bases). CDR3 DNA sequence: TGCGCCAGCAGCCAAATTCTTTGGGGCCCTAGCTCCTATAATTCACCCCTCCACTTT. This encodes CASSQILWGPSSYNSPLHF.